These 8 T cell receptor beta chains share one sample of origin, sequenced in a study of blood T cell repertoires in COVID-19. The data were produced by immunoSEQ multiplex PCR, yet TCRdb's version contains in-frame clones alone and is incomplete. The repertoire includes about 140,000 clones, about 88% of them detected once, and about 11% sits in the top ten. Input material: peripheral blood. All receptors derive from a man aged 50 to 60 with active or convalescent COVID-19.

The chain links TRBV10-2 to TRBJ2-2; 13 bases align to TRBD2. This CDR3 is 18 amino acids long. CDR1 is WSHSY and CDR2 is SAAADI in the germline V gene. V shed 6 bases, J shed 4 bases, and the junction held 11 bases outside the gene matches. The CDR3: CASRKLTSGRRGTGELFF. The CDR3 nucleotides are TGCGCCAGCAGAAAGTTGACTAGCGGGAGGCGCGGCACCGGGGAGCTGTTTTTT.

CDR3 sequence: CASSLAGAGGYTF. The CDR3 nucleotides are TGTGCCAGCAGCTTAGCGGGGGCTGGTGGCTACACCTTC. The chain uses TRBV7-2 and TRBJ1-2; D might be TRBD1 (6 bases). V was trimmed by 0 bases and J by 7 bases, leaving 9 bases between them. Germline assignment: CDR1 SGHTA and CDR2 FQGNSA. This CDR3 is 13 amino acids long.

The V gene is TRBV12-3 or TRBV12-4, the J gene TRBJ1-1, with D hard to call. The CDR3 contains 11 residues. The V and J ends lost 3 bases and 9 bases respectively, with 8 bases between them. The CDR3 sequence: CASSLDSQAFF. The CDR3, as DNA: TGTGCCAGCAGTTTGGACTCACAAGCTTTCTTT.

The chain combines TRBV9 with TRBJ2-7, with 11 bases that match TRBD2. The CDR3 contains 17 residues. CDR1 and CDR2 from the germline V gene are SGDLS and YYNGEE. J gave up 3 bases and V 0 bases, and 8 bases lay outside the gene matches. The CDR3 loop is CASSVGASGLAGYEQYF. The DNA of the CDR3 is TGTGCCAGCAGCGTAGGAGCATCAGGACTAGCGGGCTACGAGCAGTACTTC.

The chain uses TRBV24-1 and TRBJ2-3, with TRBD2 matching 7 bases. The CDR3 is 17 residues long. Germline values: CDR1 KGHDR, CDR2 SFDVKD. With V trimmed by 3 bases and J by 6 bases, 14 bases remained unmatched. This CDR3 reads CATSDASFAGVGDTQYF. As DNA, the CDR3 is TGTGCCACCAGTGATGCCTCTTTCGCGGGAGTGGGGGATACGCAGTATTTT.

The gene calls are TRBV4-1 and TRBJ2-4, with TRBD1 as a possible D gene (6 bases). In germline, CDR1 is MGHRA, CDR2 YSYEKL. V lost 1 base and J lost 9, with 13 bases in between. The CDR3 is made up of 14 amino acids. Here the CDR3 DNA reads TGCGCCAGCAGCCAAGTCGCCAGGGGCGGCATTCAGTACTTC. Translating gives CASSQVARGGIQYF.

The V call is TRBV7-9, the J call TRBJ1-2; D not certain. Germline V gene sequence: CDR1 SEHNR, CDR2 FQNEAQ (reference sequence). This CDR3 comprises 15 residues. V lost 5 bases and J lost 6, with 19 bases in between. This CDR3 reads CASSHLEVVRDGYTF. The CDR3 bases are TGTGCCAGCAGCCACCTAGAAGTAGTCCGGGATGGCTACACCTTC. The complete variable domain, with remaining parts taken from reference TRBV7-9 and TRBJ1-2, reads DTGVSQNPRHKITKRGQNVTFRCDPISEHNRLYWYRQTLGQGPEFLTYFQNEAQLEKSRLLSDRFSAERPKGSFSTLEIQRTEQGDSAMYLCASSHLEVVRDGYTFGSGTRLTVV.

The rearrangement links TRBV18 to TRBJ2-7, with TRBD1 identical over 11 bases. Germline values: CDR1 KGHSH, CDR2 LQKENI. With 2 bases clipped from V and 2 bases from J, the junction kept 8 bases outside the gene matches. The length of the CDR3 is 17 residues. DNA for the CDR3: TGTGCCAGCTCACCATGGGACAGGGGGATCGCCCCCTACGAGCAGTACTTC. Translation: CASSPWDRGIAPYEQYF.